Below, one TCR beta chain is given with its context. Its antigen remains unidentified. Through a sample-barcoded 5' primer and a J-beta primer mix, a second PCR was run for roughly 6 to 11 cycles. Every cDNA was tagged by a template-switch adaptor with 12 random nucleotides. TCRdb re-called the 5' RACE reads with MiXCR, one entry per CDR3 protein. The table shows some 790,000 distinct CDR3 sequences, with around 26% occurring only once. Caucasian individuals from Russia who were healthy and aged roughly 6 to 95 acted as donors. These data belong to a study of blood T cells in healthy people across ages. Study information: Roughly one uniquely barcoded beta molecule per two T cells was captured. General observations from the study: Per million T cells, the diversity of TCR beta decreased roughly linearly as age advanced.

V lost 0 bases and J lost 1; bases outside the gene matches: 3. The CDR3 length is 15 residues. The germline gives CDR1 GTSNPN, CDR2 SVGIG (reference sequence). The rearrangement uses TRBV30 and TRBJ2-1, with 7 bases identical to TRBD1. This receptor was taken from a woman older than 75 in good health. Sequencing used blood. CDR3 in DNA: TGTGCCTGGAGTGTAACGGGACAGTCCTACAATGAGCAGTTCTTC. Protein sequence: CAWSVTGQSYNEQFF. The full variable domain, in which reference TRBV30 and TRBJ2-1 provide the parts outside the CDR3, is SQTIHQWPATLVQPVGSPLSLECTVEGTSNPNLYWYRQAAGRGLQLLFYSVGIGQISSEVPQNLSASRPQDRQFILSSKKLLLSDSGFYLCAWSVTGQSYNEQFFGPGTRLTVL.